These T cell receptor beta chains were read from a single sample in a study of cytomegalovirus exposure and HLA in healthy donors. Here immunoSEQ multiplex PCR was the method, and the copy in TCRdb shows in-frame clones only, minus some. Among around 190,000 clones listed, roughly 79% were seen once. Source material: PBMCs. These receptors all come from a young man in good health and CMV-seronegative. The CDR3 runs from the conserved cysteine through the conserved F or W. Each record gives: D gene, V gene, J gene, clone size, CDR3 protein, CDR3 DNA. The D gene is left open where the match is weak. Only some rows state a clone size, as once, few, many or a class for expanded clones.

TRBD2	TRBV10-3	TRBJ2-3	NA	CAISDTGTSGIDTQYF	TGTGCCATCAGTGACACCGGGACTAGCGGGATAGATACGCAGTATTTT
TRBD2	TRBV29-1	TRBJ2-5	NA	CSVGEGETQYF	TGCAGCGTCGGGGAGGGGGAGACCCAGTACTTC
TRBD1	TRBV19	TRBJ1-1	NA	CASTLDRVRTEAFF	TGTGCCAGTACCCTTGACAGGGTGAGGACTGAAGCTTTCTTT
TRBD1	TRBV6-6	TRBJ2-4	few	CASSYTGTGWDIQYF	TGTGCCAGCAGTTACACCGGGACAGGCTGGGACATTCAGTACTTC
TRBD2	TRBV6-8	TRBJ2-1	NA	CASSRRTSGRAHFEQFF	TGTGCCAGCAGTCGCAGGACTAGCGGGAGGGCTCATTTTGAGCAGTTCTTC
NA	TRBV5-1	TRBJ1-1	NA	CASSLRGEGDTEAFF	TGCGCCAGCAGCTTGCGAGGAGAGGGCGATACTGAAGCTTTCTTT
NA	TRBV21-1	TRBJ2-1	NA	CASSKGSGSVPEQFF	TGTGCCAGCAGCAAAGGAAGCGGGAGTGTTCCTGAGCAGTTCTTC
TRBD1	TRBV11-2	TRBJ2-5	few	CASRKTGGGETQYF	TGTGCCAGCAGAAAAACAGGGGGCGGAGAGACCCAGTACTTC
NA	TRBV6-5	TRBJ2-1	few	CASSYDRSGTYNEQFF	TGTGCCAGCAGTTACGATAGGAGTGGAACCTACAATGAGCAGTTCTTC
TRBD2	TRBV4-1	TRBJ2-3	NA	CASSHPRGFNSGRAVADTQYF	TGCGCCAGCAGCCATCCCCGGGGATTTAACAGCGGGAGGGCTGTCGCAGATACGCAGTATTTT
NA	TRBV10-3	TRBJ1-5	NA	CAISDSNSNQPQHF	TGTGCCATCAGTGACAGTAATAGCAATCAGCCCCAGCATTTT
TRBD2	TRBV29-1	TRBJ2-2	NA	CSVATGLAAGELFF	TGCAGCGTAGCTACGGGACTAGCGGCCGGGGAGCTGTTTTTT
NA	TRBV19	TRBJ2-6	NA	CASSTQARLSGANVLTF	TGTGCCAGTAGTACCCAGGCACGCCTCTCTGGGGCCAACGTCCTGACTTTC
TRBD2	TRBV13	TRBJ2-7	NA	CASSLAGLAGDEQYF	TGTGCCAGCAGCTTAGCCGGACTAGCGGGAGACGAGCAGTACTTC
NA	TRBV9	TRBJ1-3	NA	CASSSSRGDSGNTIYF	TGTGCCAGCAGTTCAAGTAGGGGTGACTCTGGAAACACCATATATTTT
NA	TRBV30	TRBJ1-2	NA	CASVTGPGGYTF	TGTGCTTCTGTTACAGGGCCCGGGGGCTACACCTTC
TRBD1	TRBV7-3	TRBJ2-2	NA	CATGTGRNTGELFF	TGTGCCACAGGGACAGGCCGTAACACCGGGGAGCTGTTTTTT
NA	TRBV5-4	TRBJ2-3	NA	CASSPGTYQDTQYF	TGTGCCAGCAGCCCCGGGACTTATCAAGATACGCAGTATTTT
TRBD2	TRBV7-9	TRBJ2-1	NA	CASSFSRGGANEQFF	TGTGCCAGCAGTTTTTCCCGCGGGGGTGCCAATGAGCAGTTCTTC
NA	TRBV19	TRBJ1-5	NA	CASTKRGVNQPQHF	TGTGCCAGTACCAAACGGGGGGTCAATCAGCCCCAGCATTTT
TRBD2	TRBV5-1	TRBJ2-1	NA	CASSLTGGTYNEQFF	TGCGCCAGCAGCTTGACGGGAGGTACCTACAATGAGCAGTTCTTC
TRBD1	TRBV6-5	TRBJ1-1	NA	CASRLDRGRTEAFF	TGTGCCAGCAGACTGGACAGGGGAAGGACTGAAGCTTTCTTT
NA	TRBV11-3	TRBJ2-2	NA	CASSLGEDFAGTGELFF	TGTGCCAGCAGCTTAGGGGAAGATTTCGCGGGCACCGGGGAGCTGTTTTTT
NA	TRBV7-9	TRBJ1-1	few	CATQTGFGNTEAFF	TGTGCCACCCAAACGGGTTTCGGGAACACTGAAGCTTTCTTT
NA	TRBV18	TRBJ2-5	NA	CASSPGAQETQYF	TGTGCCAGCTCACCAGGGGCGCAAGAGACCCAGTACTTC
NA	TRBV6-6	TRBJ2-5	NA	CASKTGFVVETQYF	TGTGCCAGCAAAACAGGGTTTGTGGTAGAGACCCAGTACTTC
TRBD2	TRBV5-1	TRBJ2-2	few	CASSVLAVGTGELFF	TGCGCCAGCAGCGTACTAGCGGTAGGCACCGGGGAGCTGTTTTTT